Below are 22 T cell receptor beta chains sequenced from a single sample in a study of T cell repertoires in cytomegalovirus infection. These receptors' antigens are unknown. Using its own MiXCR run on the reads, TCRdb lists one record per CDR3 protein. The data show some 150,000 distinct CDR3 sequences, approximately 30% seen once. The source was CD8+ T cells from cultured PBMCs, collected from culture after CMV antigen stimulation. Receptors originate from a human donor in good health (CMV status not recorded). Some clones in this sample may be carry-over from other donors' samples.

This clonotype was seen a few times. V and J are TRBV7-6 and TRBJ2-2; TRBD1 might be the D (5 bases). Trimming left V 7 bases short and J 7 bases short, with 13 bases between. The CDR3 totals 13 residues. Looked up from germline, CDR1 is SGHVS and CDR2 is FNYEAQ. The CDR3, as DNA: TGTGCCAGCACCCACAGGCCGGACGGGGAGCTGTTTTTT. This gives the protein CASTHRPDGELFF.

This rearrangement joins TRBV11-1 to TRBJ2-5, with D possibly matching TRBD1 (6 bases). The CDR3 has 16 amino acids. Germline V lookup: CDR1 SGHAT, CDR2 FQDESV (reference sequence). Trimming pared 5 bases from V and 5 bases from J, leaving 21 bases between. The chain's CDR3 is CASSRETGHGVETQYF. In DNA form, the CDR3 reads TGTGCCAGCAGCCGGGAAACGGGACACGGGGTGGAGACCCAGTACTTC.

The chain combines TRBV7-9 with TRBJ2-1, with D perhaps being TRBD1 or TRBD2 (7 bases each). V lost 7 bases, J lost 7 bases, and 17 bases lay in between. Germline loops: CDR1 SEHNR, CDR2 FQNEAQ (reference sequence). The CDR3 covers 14 residues. The CDR3 region is CASTGSGGANEQFF. The CDR3 DNA reads as TGTGCCAGCACCGGTTCAGGGGGGGCAAATGAGCAGTTCTTC.

The V gene is TRBV27, the J gene TRBJ1-6, with D uncertain. Trimming stripped 0 bases from V and 0 bases from J, with 9 bases between. This CDR3 is 17 amino acids long. Germline V gives CDR1 MNHEY, CDR2 SMNVEV (reference sequence). The CDR3 coding sequence is TGTGCCAGCAGTTTATCTCTGACAAGCTCCTATAATTCACCCCTCCACTTT. It yields the protein CASSLSLTSSYNSPLHF.

This clonotype turned up a few times. The CDR3 sequence is CASSLGQGGNQPQHF. The DNA for the CDR3 is TGTGCCAGCAGTCTGGGACAGGGGGGTAATCAGCCCCAGCATTTT. The J gene is TRBJ1-5, the V gene TRBV28, with 11 bases identical to TRBD1. Germline CDR1 MDHEN, CDR2 SYDVKM. This CDR3 has 15 residues. V was pared by 5 bases and J by 4 bases, with 4 bases of the junction left unmatched.

To note about this clonotype: Mismatch with germline at one junction end may stem from a read error. This sequence joins TRBV12-3 or TRBV12-4 and TRBJ2-2; tentatively, D is TRBD2 (5 bases). This CDR3 contains 16 residues. The CDR3 protein is CASSSPVDANTGEPFF. The CDR3 DNA sequence: TGTGCCAGCAGTTCCCCCGTAGACGCGAACACCGGGGAGCCGTTTTTT.

This rearrangement joins TRBV7-9 to TRBJ1-1, with a possible D match to TRBD1 (6 bases). Per the germline V gene, CDR1 is SEHNR and CDR2 is FQNEAQ (reference sequence). The V gene lost 1 base and the J gene lost 1 base, with 10 bases spanning the gap. The CDR3 sequence is 15 residues long. DNA for the CDR3: TGTGCCAGCAGCTTAGAGGCGGGACAGAACACTGAAGCTTTCTTT. Translating it yields CASSLEAGQNTEAFF.

The CDR3 DNA follows: TGTGCCAGCAGTTTGCTCGCGACTTTCTCCTACAATGAGCAGTTCTTC. This codes for CASSLLATFSYNEQFF. This chain connects TRBV27 to TRBJ2-1; no firm D call. CDR3 size: 16 residues. Germline assignment: CDR1 MNHEY and CDR2 SMNVEV (reference sequence). V lost 3 bases, J lost 0 bases, and 12 bases lay in between.

This clonotype appeared a single time. Here the CDR3 DNA reads TGTGCCAGCAGCTTAGGTGGGACTAGCATGTTCTACGAGCAGTACTTC. Translated: CASSLGGTSMFYEQYF. The rearrangement uses TRBV7-2 and TRBJ2-7; 9 bases match TRBD2. CDR1 is SGHTA, CDR2 FQGNSA, per germline. The CDR3 is 16 residues long. Trimming cost V 1 base and J 3 bases; bases outside gene matches: 7.

This clonotype was seen many times. The chain couples TRBV5-1 to TRBJ2-6; D is unresolved. V was clipped by 6 bases and J by 1 base, with 5 bases between them. CDR1 is SGHRS and CDR2 is YFSETQ in the germline V gene. The CDR3 contains 13 residues. This chain's CDR3 is CASTESGANVLTF. The CDR3 DNA sequence: TGCGCCAGCACCGAATCTGGGGCCAACGTCCTGACTTTC. Filled out from reference TRBV5-1 and TRBJ2-6, the complete variable domain reads KAGVTQTPRYLIKTRGQQVTLSCSPISGHRSVSWYQQTPGQGLQFLFEYFSETQRNKGNFPGRFSGRQFSNSRSEMNVSTLELGDSALYLCASTESGANVLTFGAGSRLTVL.

The rearrangement uses TRBV7-9 and TRBJ2-1, with TRBD2 identical over 8 bases. After removal of 3 bases from V and 6 bases from J, the junction contained 4 bases not matched to a gene. The CDR3 runs 14 residues. Germline CDR1 and CDR2: SEHNR and FQNEAQ (reference sequence). CDR3 region: CASSLAGGANEQFF. DNA of the CDR3: TGTGCCAGCAGCTTGGCCGGGGGGGCCAATGAGCAGTTCTTC.

This clonotype was found many times. This chain joins TRBV5-4 and TRBJ2-5; D may be TRBD2 (6 bases). V shed 4 bases and J shed 1 base, with 8 bases lying between them. This CDR3 is 13 amino acids long. In germline, CDR1 is SGHNT, CDR2 YYREEE (reference sequence). CDR3 protein: CASSMGLQETQYF. The CDR3 DNA follows: TGTGCCAGCAGCATGGGACTCCAAGAGACCCAGTACTTC.

The chain recombines TRBV27 with TRBJ2-5; 8 bases fit TRBD1. CDR1 MNHEY and CDR2 SMNVEV come from the germline V gene (reference sequence). The CDR3 totals 14 residues. The V segment lost 2 bases and the J segment 4 bases; nucleotides outside the gene matches: 3. CDR3 sequence (DNA): TGTGCCAGCAGTTTACGACAGGGGAGAGAGACCCAGTACTTC. This codes for CASSLRQGRETQYF.

This clonotype was recorded a few times. The rearrangement joins TRBV4-1 to TRBJ2-7; weak D call: TRBD1 (5 bases). Germline V gives CDR1 MGHRA, CDR2 YSYEKL. With 0 bases removed from V and 3 bases from J, the gap between germline ends came to 12 bases. The CDR3 sequence is 15 residues long. The CDR3 protein is CASSQDIQGYYEQYF. The CDR3, as DNA: TGCGCCAGCAGCCAAGATATCCAGGGTTACTACGAGCAGTACTTC.

The rearrangement links TRBV7-9 to TRBJ1-5, with D possibly being TRBD1 (5 bases). Trimming removed 4 bases at V and 2 bases at J, with 18 bases between. The CDR3 covers 17 residues. Germline V gene sequence: CDR1 SEHNR, CDR2 FQNEAQ (reference sequence). The CDR3 sequence is CASSSTTKQGGNQPQHF. CDR3 DNA sequence: TGTGCCAGCAGCTCAACGACAAAGCAGGGTGGCAATCAGCCCCAGCATTTT.

V is TRBV12-5 and J is TRBJ2-3; the D is unclear. The V and J ends lost 7 bases and 3 bases respectively, with 8 bases between them. This CDR3 contains 12 residues. CDR1 LGHNT and CDR2 FRNRAP come from the germline V gene. This chain's CDR3 is CASVESTDTQYF. The CDR3 DNA is TGTGCTAGTGTTGAGTCTACAGATACGCAGTATTTT.

A few counts support this clonotype. The rearrangement links TRBV4-1 to TRBJ1-2; D ambiguous. The CDR3 spans 14 residues. Germline loops: CDR1 MGHRA, CDR2 YSYEKL. V lost 1 base and J lost 3, with 9 bases in between. CDR3 nucleotide sequence: TGCGCCAGCAGCCAAGCCGCAAACGACTATGGCTACACCTTC. Translation: CASSQAANDYGYTF.

The chain joins TRBV7-2 to TRBJ2-2; D might be TRBD2 (6 bases). CDR3 size: 13 residues. Between the trimmed V and J ends, which lost 1 base and 6 bases, there was a span of 6 bases. Germline CDR1 is SGHTA and CDR2 is FQGNSA. The CDR3: CASSLGLAGELFF. CDR3 in DNA: TGTGCCAGCAGCTTAGGACTAGCCGGGGAGCTGTTTTTT.

The chain uses TRBV28 and TRBJ2-1; D remains ambiguous. Deletions cut 2 bases from V and 3 bases from J, with 11 bases between. CDR1 and CDR2 (germline): MDHEN, SYDVKM. CDR3 length equals 15 residues. CDR3 bases: TGTGCCAGCAGTTTACAGACTTGGTACTACAATGAGCAGTTCTTC. Its protein product is CASSLQTWYYNEQFF.

There are a few counts of this clonotype. This chain connects TRBV15 to TRBJ2-3; TRBD2 aligns across 8 bases. From germline, CDR1 is LNHNV and CDR2 YYDKDF (reference sequence). The CDR3 is 16 residues long. The V segment lost 0 bases and the J segment 2 bases; nucleotides outside the gene matches: 4. CDR3 loop: CATSRDGAGDTDTQYF. The CDR3 DNA sequence: TGTGCCACCAGCAGAGATGGAGCGGGGGACACAGATACGCAGTATTTT.

The J gene is TRBJ1-4, the V gene TRBV19, with TRBD1 matching over 8 bases. The germline CDR1 and CDR2 sequences are LNHDA and SQIVND (reference sequence). V lost 9 bases, J lost 7 bases, and 7 bases stayed unmatched. The CDR3 has 13 amino acids. The DNA of the CDR3 is TGTGCCAGCCCGCAGGGGGCAGCTGAAAAACTGTTTTTT. Protein product: CASPQGAAEKLFF.

At least ten counts were recorded for this clonotype. This chain connects TRBV7-2 to TRBJ1-2; perhaps TRBD1 as D (6 bases). Trimming removed 5 bases at V and 4 bases at J, with 26 bases between. Per germline, CDR1 SGHTA and CDR2 FQGNSA. CDR3 length equals 18 residues. DNA for the CDR3: TGTGCCAGCAGCCCCGGGGTGGTGGGGCCAGGGGCTGGCTATGGCTACACCTTC. It encodes CASSPGVVGPGAGYGYTF.